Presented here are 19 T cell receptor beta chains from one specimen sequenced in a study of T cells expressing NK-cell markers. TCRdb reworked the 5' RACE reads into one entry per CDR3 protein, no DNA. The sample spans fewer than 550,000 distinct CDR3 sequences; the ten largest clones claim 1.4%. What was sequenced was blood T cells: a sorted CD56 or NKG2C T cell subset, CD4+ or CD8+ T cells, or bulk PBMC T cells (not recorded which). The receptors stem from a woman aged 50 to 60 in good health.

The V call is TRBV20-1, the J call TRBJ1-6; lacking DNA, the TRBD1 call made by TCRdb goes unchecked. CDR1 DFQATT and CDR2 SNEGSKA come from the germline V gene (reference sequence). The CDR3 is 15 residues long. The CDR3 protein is CSARVEGAYNSPLHF.

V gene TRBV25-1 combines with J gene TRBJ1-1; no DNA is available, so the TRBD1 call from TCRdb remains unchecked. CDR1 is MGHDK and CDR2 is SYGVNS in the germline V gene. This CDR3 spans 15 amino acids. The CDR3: CASSVTGGAGTEAFF.

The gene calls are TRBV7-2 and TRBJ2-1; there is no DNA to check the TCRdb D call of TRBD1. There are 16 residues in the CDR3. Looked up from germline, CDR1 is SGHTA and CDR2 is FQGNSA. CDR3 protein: CASSLEPGRILGEQFF.

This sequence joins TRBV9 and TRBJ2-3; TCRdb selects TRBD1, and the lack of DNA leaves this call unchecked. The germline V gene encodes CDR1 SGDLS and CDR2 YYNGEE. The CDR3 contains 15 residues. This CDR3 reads CASSVVGTDPNTQYF.

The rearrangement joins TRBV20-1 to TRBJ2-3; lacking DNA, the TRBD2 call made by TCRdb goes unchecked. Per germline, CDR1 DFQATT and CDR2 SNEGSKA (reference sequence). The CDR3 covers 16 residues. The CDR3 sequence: CSARPLGRGRTDTQYF.

Here the CDR3 reads CASSFRQGAKNIQYF. The chain has TRBV3-1 and TRBJ2-4; there is no DNA to check the TCRdb D call of TRBD1. The CDR3 sequence is 15 residues long. Germline CDR1 LGHDT, CDR2 YNNKEL (reference sequence). The full variable domain, in which reference TRBV3-1 and TRBJ2-4 provide the parts outside the CDR3, is DTAVSQTPKYLVTQMGNDKSIKCEQNLGHDTMYWYKQDSKKFLKIMFSYNNKELIINETVPNRFSPKSPDKAHLNLHINSLELGDSAVYFCASSFRQGAKNIQYFGAGTRLSVL.

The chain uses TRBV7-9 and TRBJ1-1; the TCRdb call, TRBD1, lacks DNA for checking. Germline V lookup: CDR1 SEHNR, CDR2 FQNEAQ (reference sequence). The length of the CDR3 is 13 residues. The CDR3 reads CASSRSGGVEAFF.

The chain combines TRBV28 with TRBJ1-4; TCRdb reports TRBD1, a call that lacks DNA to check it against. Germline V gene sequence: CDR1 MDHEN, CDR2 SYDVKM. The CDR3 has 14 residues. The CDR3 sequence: CATRPGGNNEKLFF. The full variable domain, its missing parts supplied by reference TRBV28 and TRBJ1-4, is DVKVTQSSRYLVKRTGEKVFLECVQDMDHENMFWYRQDPGLGLRLIYFSYDVKMKEKGDIPEGYSVSREKKERFSLILESASTNQTSMYLCATRPGGNNEKLFFGSGTQLSVL.

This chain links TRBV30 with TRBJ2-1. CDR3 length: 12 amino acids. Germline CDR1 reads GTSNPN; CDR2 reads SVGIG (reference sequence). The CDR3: CAWSVLYRGAFF.

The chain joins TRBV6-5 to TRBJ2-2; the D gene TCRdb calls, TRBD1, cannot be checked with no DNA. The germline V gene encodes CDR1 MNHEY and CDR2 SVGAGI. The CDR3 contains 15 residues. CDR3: CASSRTGASTGELFF.

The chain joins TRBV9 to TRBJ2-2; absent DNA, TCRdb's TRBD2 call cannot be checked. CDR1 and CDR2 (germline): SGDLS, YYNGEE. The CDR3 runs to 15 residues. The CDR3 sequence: CASEPGLASAGELFF.

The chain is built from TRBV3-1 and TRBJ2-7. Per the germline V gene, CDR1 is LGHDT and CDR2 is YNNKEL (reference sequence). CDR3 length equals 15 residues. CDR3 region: CASSRTETLSYEQYF.

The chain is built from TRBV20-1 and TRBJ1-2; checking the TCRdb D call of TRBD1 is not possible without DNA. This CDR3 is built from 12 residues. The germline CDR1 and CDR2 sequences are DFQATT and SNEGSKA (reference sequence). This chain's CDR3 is CSAIQGNYGYTF.

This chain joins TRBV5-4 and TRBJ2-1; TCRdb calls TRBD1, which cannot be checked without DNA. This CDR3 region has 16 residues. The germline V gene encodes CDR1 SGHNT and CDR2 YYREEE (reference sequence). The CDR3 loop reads CASRQAVNPSYNEQFF. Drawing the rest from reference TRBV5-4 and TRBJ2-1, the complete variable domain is ETGVTQSPTHLIKTRGQQVTLRCSSQSGHNTVSWYQQALGQGPQFIFQYYREEENGRGNFPPRFSGLQFPNYSSELNVNALELDDSALYLCASRQAVNPSYNEQFFGPGTRLTVL.

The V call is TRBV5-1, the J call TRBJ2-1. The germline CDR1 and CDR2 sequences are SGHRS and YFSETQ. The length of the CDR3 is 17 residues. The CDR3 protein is CARTTYSGCLTYNEQFF.

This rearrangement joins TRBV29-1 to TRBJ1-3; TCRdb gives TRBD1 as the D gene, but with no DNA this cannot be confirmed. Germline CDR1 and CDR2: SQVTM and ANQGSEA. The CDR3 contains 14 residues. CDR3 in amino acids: CSVAFRTPGNTIYF.

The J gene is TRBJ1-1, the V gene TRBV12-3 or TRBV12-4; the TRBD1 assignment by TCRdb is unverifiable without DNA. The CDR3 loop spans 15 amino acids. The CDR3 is CASSLARQGSTEAFF.

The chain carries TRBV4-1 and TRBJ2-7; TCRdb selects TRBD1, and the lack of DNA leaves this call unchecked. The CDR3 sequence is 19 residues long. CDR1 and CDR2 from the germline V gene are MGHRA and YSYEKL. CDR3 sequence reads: CASSQVFGTGATSSYEQYF.

The CDR3 is CASSQVSRETQYF. The genes are TRBV14 and TRBJ2-5. The CDR3 has 13 amino acids. Looked up from germline, CDR1 is SGHDN and CDR2 is FVKESK.